Shown below are 20 T cell receptor beta chains from a single sample sequenced in a study of T cells in Graves' hyperthyroidism and ophthalmopathy. From RNA transcripts, TCR beta CDR3 regions were amplified. RT-PCR in the first round (using the HTBI primer set) targeted the TCR CDR3. TCRdb called the multiplex PCR reads again in MiXCR, with one record for every CDR3 protein. The sample holds 450,000 to 600,000 distinct CDR3 sequences; less than 15% are singletons and the top ten take approximately 15%. The sequencing input was blood. Every receptor here comes from a woman between 35 and 50 years old with Graves' hyperthyroidism.

Notes on this clonotype: Just one base apart from a much larger clone, this may be a read error. The CDR3 carries no conserved terminal phenylalanine or tryptophan, so it likely arises from a read error. This chain uses TRBV4-1 with TRBJ2-7; tentative D call: TRBD1 (6 bases). V lost 2 bases and J lost 2, with 16 bases in between. The CDR3 consists of 16 residues. The germline CDR1 and CDR2 sequences are MGHRA and YSYEKL. CDR3 DNA sequence: TGCGCCAGCAGCCAAAGAAGTGACAGGCTCCCCTACGAGCAGTACTCC. It translates to CASSQRSDRLPYEQYS.

This clonotype turned up a few times. The chain carries TRBV7-6 and TRBJ2-2; D is ambiguous. CDR3 length: 18 residues. The germline V and J ends were trimmed by 0 bases and 1 base, with 15 bases remaining between them. Per the germline V gene, CDR1 is SGHVS and CDR2 is FNYEAQ. CDR3 amino acids: CASSLALVRQMNTGELFF. The CDR3 bases are TGTGCCAGCAGCTTAGCGTTAGTTAGGCAGATGAACACCGGGGAGCTGTTTTTT.

The sample holds many counts of this clonotype. The V gene is TRBV3-1, the J gene TRBJ2-7; D gene ambiguous. Trimming removed 0 bases from V and 3 bases from J, with 12 bases in between. This CDR3 has 15 residues. Per germline, CDR1 LGHDT and CDR2 YNNKEL (reference sequence). CDR3 nucleotide sequence: TGTGCCAGCAGCCAAGACGCCCGGCAGGTCTACGAGCAGTACTTC. Translation: CASSQDARQVYEQYF.

J is TRBJ1-5 and V is TRBV24-1; no clear D gene. V was cut by 1 base and J by 2 bases, with 11 bases left in between. The CDR3 contains 16 residues. CDR1 is KGHDR, CDR2 SFDVKD, per germline. The CDR3 sequence is CATSDFTAAGNQPQHF. The CDR3 DNA reads TGTGCCACCAGTGATTTCACCGCTGCTGGCAATCAGCCCCAGCATTTT.

This clonotype was counted between two and nine times. The chain is built from TRBV12-3 or TRBV12-4 and TRBJ1-5, with D perhaps matching TRBD1 (6 bases). Trimming cost V 8 bases and J 0 bases, with 11 bases left between them. The CDR3 is made up of 14 amino acids. CDR3 sequence: CASADRFSNQPQHF. The CDR3 DNA reads as TGTGCCAGCGCCGACAGGTTTAGCAATCAGCCCCAGCATTTT.

There are many counts of this clonotype. The chain joins TRBV5-1 to TRBJ2-1; 8 bases match TRBD2. Trimming removed 9 bases from V and 6 bases from J; junction bases left unmatched: 11. There are 14 residues in the CDR3. CDR1 SGHRS and CDR2 YFSETQ come from the germline V gene. The DNA for the CDR3 is TGCGCCACCAAGCGGGAGAGGTCGGGCAATGAGCAGTTCTTC. As protein: CATKRERSGNEQFF.

This clonotype has just a few counts. The CDR3 protein is CATGLAGTFGGELFF. CDR3 nucleotide sequence: TGTGCCACCGGACTAGCGGGTACTTTCGGCGGGGAGCTGTTTTTT. The chain couples TRBV19 to TRBJ2-2, with 11 bases aligning to TRBD2. Unmatched junction bases numbered 11, after V lost 10 bases and J lost 7 bases. Germline CDR1 LNHDA, CDR2 SQIVND (reference sequence). This CDR3 spans 15 amino acids.

In its sample, this clonotype was seen a few times. V and J are TRBV6-1 and TRBJ2-2, with D possibly TRBD1 on 5 matching bases. The J call may be in error: the DNA end matches TRBJ1-1 better. CDR3 length: 14 amino acids. Germline V gene sequence: CDR1 MNHNS, CDR2 SASEGT. CDR3 sequence reads: CASRAGTADRGAFF. The CDR3 DNA reads as TGTGCCAGCAGAGCAGGGACGGCGGACCGGGGAGCTTTCTTT.

The CDR3 nucleotides read TGTGCCAGCAGCCTAGGGGGGTCGGACTGGAATGAGCAGTTCTTC. It codes for CASSLGGSDWNEQFF. V gene TRBV7-8 combines with J gene TRBJ2-1; TRBD1 or TRBD2 may be the D gene (6 bases each). The ends were cut back, 5 bases at V and 7 bases at J, with 18 bases in the middle. The CDR3 is made up of 15 amino acids. The germline CDR1 and CDR2 sequences are SGHVS and FQNEAQ.

The gene calls are TRBV7-8 and TRBJ2-7; 10 bases match TRBD2. This CDR3 comprises 15 residues. Trimming at V came to 4 bases and at J to 7 bases, leaving 10 bases not matched to a gene. CDR1 is SGHVS, CDR2 FQNEAQ, per germline. In DNA, the CDR3 is TGTGCCAGCAGCTCCCTAGCGGGAGTCGAACGGGAGCAGTACTTC. This translates into CASSSLAGVEREQYF.

The sample holds many counts of this clonotype. This chain uses TRBV3-1 with TRBJ1-1; a weak D match, TRBD1 (5 bases). This CDR3 comprises 15 residues. Germline CDR1 and CDR2: LGHDT and YNNKEL (reference sequence). V lost 0 bases and J 4 bases, leaving 12 bases between the germline ends. The CDR3 sequence: CASSQDRQLATEAFF. CDR3 nucleotide sequence: TGTGCCAGCAGCCAAGATCGACAGTTGGCCACTGAAGCTTTCTTT.

This clonotype was counted between two and nine times. The chain uses TRBV27 and TRBJ1-3; 11 bases are shared with TRBD1. V dropped 4 bases and J dropped 4; count of bases not matched to a gene: 3. The CDR3 totals 15 residues. CDR1 and CDR2 (germline): MNHEY, SMNVEV (reference sequence). The CDR3 spells CASSSDRGRGNTIYF. The CDR3 DNA follows: TGTGCCAGCAGTTCGGACAGGGGGCGCGGAAACACCATATATTTT.

This clonotype was counted many times. The chain uses TRBV12-3 or TRBV12-4 and TRBJ2-7; 7 positions match TRBD2. The trim removed 3 bases at V and 3 bases at J, leaving 5 bases unmatched. CDR3 length: 14 residues. The CDR3 loop reads CASSFWEGFYEQYF. The CDR3 DNA follows: TGTGCCAGCAGTTTCTGGGAGGGTTTCTACGAGCAGTACTTC.

This clonotype was observed many times. The chain employs TRBV7-8 and TRBJ2-1; D may be TRBD1 (7 bases). Deletions cut 5 bases from V and 1 base from J, with 15 bases between. In germline, CDR1 is SGHVS, CDR2 FQNEAQ. The CDR3 covers 16 residues. CDR3 coding DNA: TGTGCCAGCAGCCCCCAGGGGGGAAGATCCTACAATGAGCAGTTCTTC. Its protein product is CASSPQGGRSYNEQFF.

This clonotype was picked up a small number of times. The chain joins TRBV5-6 to TRBJ2-1; 14 nucleotides agree with TRBD2. The CDR3 totals 16 residues. Unmatched junction bases numbered 9, after V lost 4 bases and J lost 9 bases. Germline V gene sequence: CDR1 SGHDT, CDR2 YYEEEE. DNA of the CDR3: TGTGCCAGCAGCCTGGGGACTAGCGGGAGAACTGGTGAGCAGTTCTTC. Its translation is CASSLGTSGRTGEQFF.

The sample holds many counts of this clonotype. The chain has TRBV5-1 and TRBJ2-3, with 7 bases lining up with TRBD2. The germline V gene has CDR1 SGHRS and CDR2 YFSETQ. V shed 4 bases, J shed 4 bases, and the junction held 12 bases outside the gene matches. The CDR3 length is 16 residues. The CDR3 region has the DNA TGCGCCAGCAGCCAAGCGGGACGCCTCAGCGCAGATACGCAGTATTTT. Translated: CASSQAGRLSADTQYF. The full variable domain, in which reference TRBV5-1 and TRBJ2-3 provide the parts outside the CDR3, is KAGVTQTPRYLIKTRGQQVTLSCSPISGHRSVSWYQQTPGQGLQFLFEYFSETQRNKGNFPGRFSGRQFSNSRSEMNVSTLELGDSALYLCASSQAGRLSADTQYFGPGTRLTVL.

This clonotype was seen repeatedly, ten times or more. The chain has TRBV27 and TRBJ2-1; 9 positions match TRBD1. V shed 4 bases and J 3 bases; nucleotides not matched to a gene: 16. Looked up from germline, CDR1 is MNHEY and CDR2 is SMNVEV (reference sequence). The length of the CDR3 is 19 residues. CDR3 bases: TGTGCCAGCAGTTCCCGGACAGGGGAGGGCGGCGGCCGCTACAATGAGCAGTTCTTC. As protein: CASSSRTGEGGGRYNEQFF.

The rearrangement uses TRBV28 and TRBJ2-7, with 10 bases identical to TRBD1. The CDR3 sequence is 14 residues long. V lost 3 bases to trimming and J lost 4 bases; unmatched junction nucleotides: 3. CDR1 is MDHEN and CDR2 is SYDVKM in the germline V gene. The CDR3 loop is CASSLTGGTYEQYF. CDR3 in DNA: TGTGCCAGCAGTTTGACAGGGGGCACGTACGAGCAGTACTTC.

Ten or more counts support this clonotype. This chain connects TRBV4-2 to TRBJ2-5, with 9 bases lining up with TRBD2. J lost 5 bases, V lost 1 base, and 2 bases had no gene match. This CDR3 spans 14 amino acids. Germline V lookup: CDR1 LGHNA, CDR2 YNFKEQ. CDR3 loop: CASSQVAGDETQYF. CDR3 sequence (DNA): TGTGCCAGCAGCCAAGTAGCGGGAGATGAGACCCAGTACTTC.

This clonotype was counted many times. The CDR3 sequence: CAYRGGVGTEAFF. The CDR3 DNA follows: TGTGCCTATAGAGGGGGAGTGGGTACTGAAGCTTTCTTT. V and J are TRBV30 and TRBJ1-1, with a possible D match to TRBD1 (6 bases). The V gene's germline CDR1 is GTSNPN and CDR2 SVGIG (reference sequence). The CDR3 extends over 13 amino acids. V lost 7 bases to trimming and J lost 5 bases, with 17 bases between them.